This T cell receptor beta chain was captured by sequencing in a study of Ad26.COV2.S vaccination and SARS-CoV-2 variants. Study in general: The donor belonged to the COV1001 Ad26.COV2.S trial arm.

Clones were read by immunoSEQ multiplex PCR, and TCRdb kept only the in-frame ones, dropping some. In the table there are about 350,000 clones, 80% to 90% of which are singletons. The CDR3 covers 13 residues. From germline, CDR1 is KGHSH and CDR2 LQKENI. V was cut by 2 bases and J by 4 bases, with 6 bases left in between. Treatment given: roughly 19 received Ad26.COV2.S at low or high dose, single or two shots; several received placebo; per-sample allocation not given. The study sampled participants on day 63 after the first vaccine or placebo injection. An Ad26 vector carrying the Wuhan-strain SARS-CoV-2 spike served as the vaccine.

This TCR derives from a person aged 18-60 years who received the Ad26.COV2.S COVID-19 vaccine or a placebo. The specimen was peripheral blood, collected in a trial of Ad26.COV2.S vaccine versus placebo. V is TRBV18 and J is TRBJ1-3; D is ambiguous. CDR3 region: CASSPSQGNTIYF. In nucleotides, the CDR3 is TGTGCCAGCTCACCAAGTCAAGGAAACACCATATATTTT.